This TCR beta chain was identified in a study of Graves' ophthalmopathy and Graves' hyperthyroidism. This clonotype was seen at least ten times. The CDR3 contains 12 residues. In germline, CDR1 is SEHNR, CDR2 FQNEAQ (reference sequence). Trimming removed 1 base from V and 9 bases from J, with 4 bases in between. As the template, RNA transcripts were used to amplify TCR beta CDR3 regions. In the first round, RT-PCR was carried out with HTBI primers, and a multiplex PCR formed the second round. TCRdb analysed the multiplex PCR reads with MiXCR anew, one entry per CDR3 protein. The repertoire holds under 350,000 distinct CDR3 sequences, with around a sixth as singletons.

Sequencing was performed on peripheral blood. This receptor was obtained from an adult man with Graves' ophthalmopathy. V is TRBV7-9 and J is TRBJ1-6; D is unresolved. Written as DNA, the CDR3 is TGTGCCAGCAGCTTAGGGTTTTCACCCCTCCACTTT. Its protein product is CASSLGFSPLHF.